Presented here are 18 T cell receptor beta chains from one specimen sequenced in a study of Siglec-9 on CD8 T cells in melanoma. Libraries were prepared by immunoSEQ multiplex PCR; TCRdb keeps only in-frame clonotypes and omits some of them. The sample holds about 30,000 clones, roughly 78% seen once. The sequencing sample was made of Siglec-9- CD8+ T cells sorted from blood. These TCRs come from a human donor in good health.

The chain couples TRBV30 to TRBJ1-1, with D maybe TRBD1 (6 bases). The V end lost 0 bases, the J end lost 10 bases, and 15 bases lay between the germline ends. There are 13 residues in the CDR3. Germline V CDR1 and CDR2: GTSNPN, SVGIG (reference sequence). CDR3 loop: CAWSVWGPRGAFF. The CDR3 coding sequence is TGTGCCTGGAGTGTATGGGGGCCCAGGGGAGCTTTCTTT. Looking up the rest from reference TRBV30 and TRBJ1-1 gives the full variable domain: SQTIHQWPATLVQPVGSPLSLECTVEGTSNPNLYWYRQAAGRGLQLLFYSVGIGQISSEVPQNLSASRPQDRQFILSSKKLLLSDSGFYLCAWSVWGPRGAFFGQGTRLTVV.

The chain has TRBV7-9 and TRBJ1-5; D is perhaps TRBD1 (6 bases). V was shortened by 3 bases and J by 2 bases, with 14 bases between the two germline ends. The germline gives CDR1 SEHNR, CDR2 FQNEAQ (reference sequence). This CDR3 comprises 16 residues. CDR3 DNA: TGTGCCAGCAGCTTTGGGGGGGCGCGTGGCAATCAGCCCCAGCATTTT. Encoded protein: CASSFGGARGNQPQHF.

This clone was recorded only once. V and J are TRBV10-3 and TRBJ2-2, with 7 bases that match TRBD1. CDR3 length equals 15 residues. CDR1 and CDR2 (germline): ENHRY, SYGVKD. The V segment lost 11 bases and the J segment 5 bases; nucleotides outside the gene matches: 14. Here the CDR3 DNA reads TGTGCCGCCCTACAGGGGTCCCCGGGGACCGGGGAGCTGTTTTTT. The encoded protein is CAALQGSPGTGELFF.

This clone was counted between two and nine times. V and J are TRBV9 and TRBJ1-1; D remains ambiguous. CDR3 length equals 14 residues. In germline, CDR1 is SGDLS, CDR2 YYNGEE. V shed 3 bases and J shed 1 base, with 10 bases lying between them. The DNA for the CDR3 is TGTGCCAGCAGCGCCTACGATTCGAACACTGAAGCTTTCTTT. Translation gives CASSAYDSNTEAFF.

This clone was detected only a few times. V gene TRBV29-1 combines with J gene TRBJ1-2; D unresolved. V lost 1 base to trimming and J lost 5 bases, with 5 bases between them. This CDR3 comprises 11 residues. Looked up from germline, CDR1 is SQVTM and CDR2 is ANQGSEA. The CDR3 sequence: CSVEGRYGYTF. The CDR3 nucleotides read TGCAGCGTTGAAGGTCGTTATGGCTACACCTTC.

The chain combines TRBV6-5 with TRBJ2-1; D unclear. This CDR3 spans 13 amino acids. In germline, CDR1 is MNHEY, CDR2 SVGAGI. V lost 6 bases to trimming and J lost 4 bases, with 10 bases between them. CDR3 amino acids: CASSPVQYNEQFF. DNA for the CDR3: TGTGCCAGCAGCCCCGTACAGTACAATGAGCAGTTCTTC.

Here the CDR3 reads CSVDPTETETQYF. CDR3 bases: TGCAGCGTTGACCCGACTGAGACGGAGACCCAGTACTTC. The chain uses TRBV29-1 and TRBJ2-5; no definite D call. V was clipped by 3 bases and J by 5 bases, with 13 bases between them. The CDR3 totals 13 residues. From germline, CDR1 is SQVTM and CDR2 ANQGSEA.

This clone was counted a single time. The DNA of the CDR3 is TGTGCCAGCAGTTCCACCGATCCGAAACGGGAGACCCAGTACTTC. This encodes CASSSTDPKRETQYF. The chain links TRBV27 to TRBJ2-5, with D unresolved. CDR3 length: 15 amino acids. The V and J ends lost 4 bases and 5 bases respectively, with 17 bases between them. Germline V CDR1 and CDR2: MNHEY, SMNVEV (reference sequence).

V usage is TRBV19 and J usage is TRBJ1-5; 8 nucleotides line up with TRBD1. The CDR3 is 15 amino acids. V was clipped by 4 bases and J by 3 bases; unmatched bases: 5. CDR1 is LNHDA and CDR2 is SQIVND in the germline V gene (reference sequence). CDR3 bases: TGTGCCAGTAGTACAGGACAGGGCCTCAATCAGCCCCAGCATTTT. Translated, it gives CASSTGQGLNQPQHF.

The rearrangement uses TRBV9 and TRBJ2-3, with 8 bases fitting TRBD2. V shed 4 bases, J shed 4 bases, and the junction held 5 bases outside the gene matches. In germline, CDR1 is SGDLS, CDR2 YYNGEE. The length of the CDR3 is 14 residues. The CDR3 bases are TGTGCCAGCAGCTACGGGGGGGGCCCAGATACGCAGTATTTT. Encoded protein: CASSYGGGPDTQYF.

This clone was seen more than once but under ten times. The V gene is TRBV7-2, the J gene TRBJ2-1; a weak D match, TRBD2 (6 bases). Trimming stripped 0 bases from V and 1 base from J, with 16 bases between. The germline V gene has CDR1 SGHTA and CDR2 FQGNSA. The CDR3 sequence is 18 residues long. The CDR3 sequence is CASSLAVGDFLSYNEQFF. CDR3 sequence (DNA): TGTGCCAGCAGCTTAGCGGTTGGGGACTTCCTTTCCTACAATGAGCAGTTCTTC.

The J gene is TRBJ2-1, the V gene TRBV19, with D unclear. Germline-derived CDR1 and CDR2 are LNHDA and SQIVND (reference sequence). The CDR3 has 14 amino acids. With 5 bases removed from V and 4 bases from J, the gap between germline ends came to 12 bases. In nucleotides, the CDR3 is TGTGCCAGTAGTTACGGGTTCGGGTACAATGAGCAGTTCTTC. Its protein product is CASSYGFGYNEQFF.

This sequence joins TRBV16 and TRBJ1-1; D is possibly TRBD1 (6 bases). CDR3 length: 18 residues. V lost 0 bases and J 4 bases, leaving 21 bases between the germline ends. From germline, CDR1 is KGHSY and CDR2 FQNENV. The CDR3 bases are TGTGCCAGCAGCCAATCGCTTCCAATCGGGGGGCAAGGCACTGAAGCTTTCTTT. Translating it yields CASSQSLPIGGQGTEAFF.

The rearrangement uses TRBV11-2 and TRBJ2-5, with TRBD1 matching 7 bases. The V and J ends lost 0 bases and 3 bases, in that order; junction bases with no gene match: 10. CDR3 length: 17 amino acids. The germline V gene encodes CDR1 SGHAT and CDR2 FQNNGV. DNA for the CDR3: TGTGCCAGCAGCTTAGATTCACAGGGGAGCTTTGAAGAGACCCAGTACTTC. Translated, it gives CASSLDSQGSFEETQYF.

The chain links TRBV6-5 to TRBJ1-5; D is perhaps TRBD1 (5 bases). This CDR3 region has 13 residues. Germline-derived CDR1 and CDR2 are MNHEY and SVGAGI. V lost 6 bases and J 3 bases, leaving 9 bases between the germline ends. CDR3 bases: TGTGCCAGCAGCCAGGGTTACAATCAGCCCCAGCATTTT. It is translated as CASSQGYNQPQHF.

This chain joins TRBV10-2 and TRBJ1-2, with 8 bases lining up with TRBD1. CDR1 WSHSY and CDR2 SAAADI come from the germline V gene. The ends lost 10 bases at V and 8 bases at J; junction bases unmatched: 12. The CDR3 extends over 13 amino acids. The CDR3 loop is CATGQGASGGYTF. The DNA for the CDR3 is TGCGCCACGGGGCAGGGGGCTTCGGGAGGCTACACCTTC.

The rearrangement joins TRBV27 to TRBJ2-5; tentative D call: TRBD2 (7 bases). V was clipped by 1 base and J by 3 bases, with 12 bases between them. In germline, CDR1 is MNHEY, CDR2 SMNVEV (reference sequence). The CDR3 totals 15 residues. The CDR3 protein is CASSLWAGAEETQYF. The CDR3 DNA sequence: TGTGCCAGCAGTTTATGGGCGGGGGCAGAAGAGACCCAGTACTTC.

This chain links TRBV27 with TRBJ2-2; D gene uncertain. This CDR3 is built from 13 residues. Germline loops: CDR1 MNHEY, CDR2 SMNVEV (reference sequence). The germline V and J ends were trimmed by 1 base and 7 bases, with 7 bases remaining between them. The chain's CDR3 is CASSLYPHGELFF. In nucleotides, the CDR3 is TGTGCCAGCAGTTTATACCCCCACGGGGAGCTGTTTTTT.